These 6 T cell receptor beta chains were all obtained from the same sample, sequenced in a study of cytomegalovirus exposure and HLA in healthy donors. With 60 Vbeta and 13 Jbeta primers, the PCR was carried out. Method: immunoSEQ multiplex PCR; TCRdb's copy keeps in-frame clones and lacks some. The sample lists 130,000 to 150,000 clones, approximately 70% occurring once. What was sequenced was PBMCs. The receptors originated from a human donor in good health.

Points on this clone: This sample also contains other DNA sequences that code for the same CDR3. Here the CDR3 reads CASSDRGGYTF. CDR3 coding DNA: TGTGCCAGCAGCGACAGGGGTGGCTACACCTTC. The genes are TRBV9 and TRBJ1-2, with 7 bases lining up with TRBD1. Per germline, CDR1 SGDLS and CDR2 YYNGEE. Trimming removed 3 bases from V and 7 bases from J; junction bases left unmatched: 0. CDR3 length: 11 amino acids.

There are a few counts of this clone. Because the CDR3's place on the DNA is in doubt, the DNA is left out and the CDR3 is given as listed by TCRdb. V usage is TRBV5-1 and J usage is TRBJ1-1. With termini counted, the CDR3 has 16 amino acids. The germline gives CDR1 SGHRS, CDR2 YFSETQ. The CDR3 here is CASSLFGEGTNTEAFF.

This clone was observed a few times. The chain links TRBV5-6 to TRBJ1-4, with D perhaps matching TRBD1 (5 bases). In germline, CDR1 is SGHDT, CDR2 YYEEEE. The CDR3 is made up of 14 amino acids. Trimming shortened V by 0 bases and J by 4 bases, and 7 bases separated the two germline ends. CDR3 protein: CASSLGRVNEKLFF. CDR3 DNA: TGTGCCAGCAGCTTGGGCAGGGTTAATGAAAAACTGTTTTTT.

This clone was picked up one time. This chain joins TRBV7-6 and TRBJ2-5; tentatively, D is TRBD1 (5 bases). There are 14 residues in the CDR3. The ends were cut back, 3 bases at V and 4 bases at J, with 12 bases in the middle. Germline CDR1 SGHVS, CDR2 FNYEAQ. CDR3 nucleotide sequence: TGTGCCAGCAGCTTCAGCAGGGTGGGAGAGACCCAGTACTTC. Translated: CASSFSRVGETQYF.

The chain couples TRBV4-1 to TRBJ2-7, with a tentative D call TRBD1 (6 bases). The CDR3 extends over 15 amino acids. Per germline, CDR1 MGHRA and CDR2 YSYEKL. V lost 2 bases and J 0 bases, leaving 11 bases between the germline ends. The CDR3, as DNA: TGCGCCAGCAGCCAATTCTCGGACAGCTCCTACGAGCAGTACTTC. Amino acid sequence: CASSQFSDSSYEQYF.

This clone is a singleton in its sample. The chain couples TRBV6-5 to TRBJ2-7; D unclear. Trimming took off 6 bases at V and 3 bases at J, with 12 bases between the two ends. This CDR3 is built from 13 residues. The V gene's germline CDR1 is MNHEY and CDR2 SVGAGI. The CDR3 is CASSRTVYYEQYF. The CDR3 bases are TGTGCCAGCAGCCGAACAGTGTACTACGAGCAGTACTTC.